A single sample is the source of the 12 T cell receptor beta chains below, sequenced in a study of post-analysis software for immune sequencing data. Notes on the study in general: Among five TRBV segments more frequent in patients than controls were TRBV5-6, TRBV5-1 and TRBV20-1.

Libraries were made from TCR beta cDNA, and they carried unique molecular identifiers. One entry per CDR3 protein, called by TCRdb with MiXCR from the PCR reads. The sample carries roughly 620,000 distinct CDR3 sequences, around 47% recorded once. For these receptors, no antigen is known. The sample consisted of blood. Source of these receptors: a girl under 18 with multiple sclerosis.

The CDR3 reads CASSFAGGVWRQYF. The CDR3 DNA follows: TGTGCCAGCAGTTTTGCAGGGGGAGTGTGGAGGCAGTACTTC. This chain joins TRBV27 and TRBJ2-4; 7 nucleotides line up with TRBD1. Germline V gene sequence: CDR1 MNHEY, CDR2 SMNVEV (reference sequence). The V and J ends lost 3 bases and 13 bases, in that order; junction bases with no gene match: 12. The CDR3 contains 14 residues.

The count of this clonotype is one. This chain connects TRBV12-3 or TRBV12-4 to TRBJ1-1; D uncertain. Deletions cut 8 bases from V and 5 bases from J, with 15 bases between. The CDR3 runs to 13 residues. The CDR3 is CASLPLSRTEAFF. Written as DNA, the CDR3 is TGTGCCAGCCTTCCTCTGTCCCGAACTGAAGCTTTCTTT.

This clonotype was counted between two and nine times. This chain uses TRBV9 with TRBJ1-6, with D tentatively TRBD1 (6 bases). Germline assignment: CDR1 SGDLS and CDR2 YYNGEE. The CDR3 is made up of 13 amino acids. V shed 3 bases and J shed 8 bases, with 9 bases lying between them. The CDR3 spells CASSGGPDSPLHF. In nucleotides, the CDR3 is TGTGCCAGCAGCGGGGGGCCTGATTCACCCCTCCACTTT.

V is TRBV3-1 and J is TRBJ2-1; D may be TRBD1 or TRBD2 (5 bases each). CDR1 is LGHDT, CDR2 YNNKEL, per germline (reference sequence). CDR3 length: 17 amino acids. V was clipped by 4 bases and J by 4 bases, with 20 bases between them. CDR3 nucleotide sequence: TGTGCCAGCAGCCTACCGGGAACTCCTGGGGCTTACAATGAGCAGTTCTTC. The encoded protein is CASSLPGTPGAYNEQFF.

The chain recombines TRBV7-9 with TRBJ2-3; 11 bases are shared with TRBD2. In germline, CDR1 is SEHNR, CDR2 FQNEAQ (reference sequence). This CDR3 is 17 amino acids long. With 5 bases clipped from V and 0 bases from J, the junction kept 7 bases outside the gene matches. The CDR3 sequence is CASSLTLAGGSTDTQYF. CDR3 DNA: TGTGCCAGCAGCCTCACCTTAGCGGGAGGGAGCACAGATACGCAGTATTTT.

The chain is built from TRBV20-1 and TRBJ2-1; TRBD1 agrees at 8 bases. Germline lookup yields CDR1 DFQATT and CDR2 SNEGSKA (reference sequence). V lost 1 base, J lost 7 bases, and 9 bases stayed unmatched. This CDR3 spans 15 amino acids. CDR3 sequence: CSARGWNRGINEQFF. In DNA, the CDR3 is TGCAGTGCTAGAGGTTGGAACAGGGGGATAAATGAGCAGTTCTTC.

CDR3: CASSQPSKGFDEQYF. The CDR3 nucleotides are TGCGCCAGCAGCCAACCCTCTAAAGGGTTCGACGAGCAGTACTTC. This chain links TRBV4-1 with TRBJ2-5; D uncertain. TRBJ2-7 explains the end of the DNA better; the J call may be wrong. CDR1 and CDR2 (germline): MGHRA, YSYEKL. The CDR3 contains 15 residues.

This clonotype turned up a few times. The gene calls are TRBV20-1 and TRBJ1-5; 7 nucleotides match TRBD1. Per the germline V gene, CDR1 is DFQATT and CDR2 is SNEGSKA (reference sequence). CDR3 length: 14 residues. Germline trimming cut 4 bases from V and 1 base from J; bases unmatched to any gene: 4. The CDR3 nucleotides read TGCAGTGCTACCCGACAGGGAAGCAATCAGCCCCAGCATTTT. It encodes CSATRQGSNQPQHF.

This clonotype was seen a few times. The gene calls are TRBV3-1 and TRBJ2-7; 7 nucleotides match TRBD2. The CDR3 spans 17 residues. Germline V gives CDR1 LGHDT, CDR2 YNNKEL (reference sequence). Trimming removed 10 bases from V and 2 bases from J; junction bases left unmatched: 20. The CDR3 region is CATTPTVRRESTYEQYF. The CDR3 nucleotides are TGTGCCACCACCCCGACGGTTAGGCGGGAGTCGACCTACGAGCAGTACTTC.

The chain recombines TRBV20-1 with TRBJ1-2, with a tentative D call TRBD1 (6 bases). Germline assignment: CDR1 DFQATT and CDR2 SNEGSKA (reference sequence). CDR3 length: 12 amino acids. V lost 6 bases to trimming and J lost 5 bases, with 13 bases between them. CDR3 amino acids: CSAGGDKYGYTF. The CDR3 bases are TGCAGTGCCGGAGGGGACAAGTATGGCTACACCTTC.

This clonotype has just a few counts. V and J are TRBV20-1 and TRBJ1-5; D unclear. V lost 1 base and J lost 5, with 9 bases in between. There are 13 residues in the CDR3. The germline V gene encodes CDR1 DFQATT and CDR2 SNEGSKA (reference sequence). As DNA, the CDR3 is TGCAGTGCTAGAGTAAAGTGGGATCAGCCCCAGCATTTT. This sequence encodes CSARVKWDQPQHF.

This clonotype was counted a few times. The chain carries TRBV3-1 and TRBJ2-7; D unresolved. From germline, CDR1 is LGHDT and CDR2 YNNKEL (reference sequence). Deletions cut 2 bases from V and 2 bases from J, with 10 bases between. This CDR3 is 14 amino acids long. CDR3 region: CASSQQTGPYEQYF. The CDR3 coding sequence is TGTGCCAGCAGCCAACAAACTGGACCCTACGAGCAGTACTTC.